Below are 23 T cell receptor beta chains sequenced from a single sample in a study of T cell responses to AZD1222 COVID-19 vaccine. TCRdb keeps only in-frame clones here, not all; method: immunoSEQ multiplex PCR. Counted here are about 130,000 clones, about 89% occurring once; the ten biggest clones make up around 9.3%. This specimen consisted of peripheral blood, obtained on day 0 of AZD1222 vaccination. The receptors originated from an adult in good health.

The chain links TRBV2 to TRBJ1-1; D remains unclear. Between the trimmed V and J ends, which lost 7 bases and 1 base, there was a span of 10 bases. From germline, CDR1 is SNHLY and CDR2 FYNNEI. The CDR3 is made up of 13 amino acids. CDR3 sequence (DNA): TGTGCCAGCACTCGACACCAGAACACTGAAGCTTTCTTT. This encodes CASTRHQNTEAFF.

V and J are TRBV7-2 and TRBJ2-5; 7 nucleotides match TRBD1. The CDR3 contains 14 residues. After removal of 5 bases from V and 5 bases from J, the junction contained 8 bases not matched to a gene. Germline values: CDR1 SGHTA, CDR2 FQGNSA. CDR3 in DNA: TGTGCCAGCAGCCCCCAGGGGGTGGGCGAGACCCAGTACTTC. It encodes CASSPQGVGETQYF.

V and J are TRBV19 and TRBJ2-1; TRBD2 agrees at 10 bases. The V gene end was trimmed by 0 bases and the J gene end by 2 bases; junction bases not matched to a gene: 10. From germline, CDR1 is LNHDA and CDR2 SQIVND (reference sequence). The length of the CDR3 is 19 residues. This CDR3 reads CASSIDYLAGEVTYNEQFF. CDR3 bases: TGTGCCAGTAGTATAGATTATCTAGCGGGAGAAGTAACCTACAATGAGCAGTTCTTC.

This clone was recorded only once. The V gene is TRBV6-5, the J gene TRBJ1-1, with TRBD1 matching over 10 bases. In germline, CDR1 is MNHEY, CDR2 SVGAGI. The length of the CDR3 is 12 residues. V trimming: 6 bases; J trimming: 8 bases; junction bases outside the gene matches: 3. The CDR3 is CASSLTGGEAFF. The CDR3 DNA follows: TGTGCCAGCAGCCTGACAGGGGGCGAAGCTTTCTTT.

The chain joins TRBV29-1 to TRBJ2-1; D possibly uses TRBD1 or TRBD2 (5 bases each). The germline CDR1 and CDR2 sequences are SQVTM and ANQGSEA. V shed 7 bases and J shed 10 bases, with 23 bases lying between them. The CDR3 covers 14 residues. CDR3 sequence reads: CSAEGDATLREQFF. CDR3 in DNA: TGCAGCGCCGAAGGGGACGCAACTTTACGGGAGCAGTTCTTC.

The chain has TRBV27 and TRBJ1-2, with TRBD1 as a possible D gene (5 bases). Germline values: CDR1 MNHEY, CDR2 SMNVEV (reference sequence). The CDR3 runs to 13 residues. V was pared by 8 bases and J by 8 bases, with 18 bases between. The CDR3 region has the DNA TGTGCCAGCTCCGCCGGGACGCCGGGAGGCTACACCTTC. This codes for CASSAGTPGGYTF.

The V and J genes are TRBV10-3 and TRBJ2-5; either TRBD1 or TRBD2 may supply D (6 bases each). Between the trimmed V and J ends, which lost 3 bases and 5 bases, there was a span of 10 bases. CDR3 size: 13 residues. In germline, CDR1 is ENHRY, CDR2 SYGVKD. The CDR3 protein is CAISEGGRETQYF. The CDR3 DNA reads as TGTGCCATCAGTGAAGGGGGGAGGGAGACCCAGTACTTC.

V and J are TRBV9 and TRBJ1-4; 10 nucleotides line up with TRBD1. The length of the CDR3 is 15 residues. Germline CDR1 is SGDLS and CDR2 is YYNGEE. Trimming removed 4 bases from V and 6 bases from J; junction bases left unmatched: 6. CDR3 nucleotides: TGTGCCAGCAGCCCCACGGGACAGGGGTATGAAAAACTGTTTTTT. Translating gives CASSPTGQGYEKLFF. Filled out from reference TRBV9 and TRBJ1-4, the complete variable domain reads DSGVTQTPKHLITATGQRVTLRCSPRSGDLSVYWYQQSLDQGLQFLIQYYNGEERAKGNILERFSAQQFPDLHSELNLSSLELGDSALYFCASSPTGQGYEKLFFGSGTQLSVL.

The chain has TRBV7-9 and TRBJ2-2, with 9 positions matching TRBD1. The CDR3 is 14 residues long. The V segment lost 4 bases and the J segment 9 bases; nucleotides outside the gene matches: 6. Germline V lookup: CDR1 SEHNR, CDR2 FQNEAQ (reference sequence). CDR3 residues: CASSSTGGRRELFF. CDR3 nucleotide sequence: TGTGCCAGCAGCTCGACAGGGGGTCGCCGGGAGCTGTTTTTT.

The chain combines TRBV5-1 with TRBJ2-7, with TRBD2 as a possible D gene (5 bases). The CDR3 runs to 12 residues. V dropped 4 bases and J dropped 6 bases, with 11 bases sitting between them. Per the germline V gene, CDR1 is SGHRS and CDR2 is YFSETQ. This chain's CDR3 is CASSSTRFEQYF. In DNA form, the CDR3 reads TGCGCCAGCAGCAGTACTAGATTCGAGCAGTACTTC.

This clone came up once. V and J are TRBV2 and TRBJ2-6, with D possibly matching TRBD1 (5 bases). CDR3 size: 16 residues. The germline CDR1 and CDR2 sequences are SNHLY and FYNNEI. The V end was cut by 1 base, the J end by 2 bases, with 9 bases between. CDR3 DNA sequence: TGTGCCAGCAGTGAAGGCAGGGTTACTGGGGCCAACGTCCTGACTTTC. It translates to CASSEGRVTGANVLTF.

The V gene is TRBV29-1, the J gene TRBJ2-7; 7 bases are a match to TRBD1. V trimming: 4 bases; J trimming: 5 bases; junction bases outside the gene matches: 8. Germline-derived CDR1 and CDR2 are SQVTM and ANQGSEA. The CDR3 sequence is 13 residues long. The CDR3 sequence: CSVAVITGDEQYF. The CDR3 coding sequence is TGCAGCGTTGCTGTCATTACAGGGGACGAGCAGTACTTC.

This chain joins TRBV7-9 and TRBJ1-2, with D unclear. Trimming took off 7 bases at V and 7 bases at J, with 16 bases between the two ends. The length of the CDR3 is 13 residues. Germline loops: CDR1 SEHNR, CDR2 FQNEAQ (reference sequence). DNA of the CDR3: TGTGCCAGCACACACCCCAGGACCCCTGGCTACACCTTC. Amino acid sequence: CASTHPRTPGYTF.

The J gene is TRBJ1-2, the V gene TRBV27, with 8 bases fitting TRBD1. The V and J ends lost 7 bases and 4 bases, in that order; junction bases with no gene match: 17. Germline V gene lookup returns CDR1 MNHEY and CDR2 SMNVEV (reference sequence). This CDR3 is 17 amino acids long. The CDR3 DNA sequence: TGTGCCAGCACTCCCCGCCCGGGGACAGGAGAACTCTATGGCTACACCTTC. This gives the protein CASTPRPGTGELYGYTF.

The rearrangement joins TRBV28 to TRBJ2-7; tentative D call: TRBD1 (6 bases). This CDR3 contains 14 residues. CDR1 and CDR2 (germline): MDHEN, SYDVKM. The germline V and J ends were trimmed by 5 bases and 0 bases, with 11 bases remaining between them. For the CDR3, the DNA is TGTGCCAGCAGTCCTCAGGGGACCTCCTACGAGCAGTACTTC. Its translation is CASSPQGTSYEQYF.

The rearrangement uses TRBV7-9 and TRBJ2-7; maybe TRBD2 (6 bases). Deletions cut 2 bases from V and 4 bases from J, with 9 bases between. The CDR3 length is 13 residues. The germline V gene has CDR1 SEHNR and CDR2 FQNEAQ (reference sequence). The CDR3 DNA reads as TGTGCCAGCAGCTTACTAGCGACATACGAGCAGTACTTC. Translation gives CASSLLATYEQYF.

V gene TRBV27 combines with J gene TRBJ2-7, with 7 nucleotides matching TRBD1. The trim removed 2 bases at V and 3 bases at J, leaving 4 bases unmatched. CDR1 MNHEY and CDR2 SMNVEV come from the germline V gene (reference sequence). There are 14 residues in the CDR3. The CDR3 spells CASSLGQAVYEQYF. In nucleotides, the CDR3 is TGTGCCAGCAGTTTAGGACAGGCCGTCTACGAGCAGTACTTC.

Details on this clone: The junction does not match germline at one end; this may be a read error. The rearrangement joins TRBV12-5 to TRBJ2-2, with D perhaps TRBD1 (5 bases). The CDR3 is 13 residues long. Germline CDR1 LGHNT, CDR2 FRNRAP. The CDR3 spells CASGLGRTGELFF. The CDR3 bases are TGTGCTAGTGGCTTGGGGCGAACCGGGGAGCTGTTTTTT.

The rearrangement joins TRBV12-3 or TRBV12-4 to TRBJ1-2; 8 bases agree with TRBD1. Unmatched junction bases numbered 4, after V lost 6 bases and J lost 10 bases. CDR3 size: 11 residues. The CDR3 DNA reads TGTGCCAGCAGGTCGGACAGGGTCTACACCTTC. It encodes CASRSDRVYTF.

The V gene is TRBV4-3, the J gene TRBJ1-1; a weak D match, TRBD1 (5 bases). Germline lookup yields CDR1 LGHNA and CDR2 YSLEER. Trimming cost V 1 base and J 5 bases, with 8 bases left between them. This CDR3 is 13 amino acids long. The CDR3 coding sequence is TGCGCCAGCAGCCAAGGCTGGGGGACTGAAGCTTTCTTT. Protein product: CASSQGWGTEAFF.

V is TRBV14 and J is TRBJ2-2; no firm D call. The V and J ends lost 0 bases and 7 bases respectively, with 15 bases between them. The CDR3 runs to 16 residues. Germline CDR1 SGHDN, CDR2 FVKESK. The CDR3 spells CASSQDVLGVGGELFF. Here the CDR3 DNA reads TGTGCCAGCAGCCAAGATGTTTTGGGCGTCGGCGGGGAGCTGTTTTTT.

This chain links TRBV28 with TRBJ2-7; possibly TRBD1 or TRBD2 for D (5 bases each). Germline V lookup: CDR1 MDHEN, CDR2 SYDVKM. Trimming cost V 6 bases and J 2 bases, with 14 bases left between them. CDR3 size: 14 residues. CDR3 amino acids: CASSQVGTAYEQYF. In nucleotides, the CDR3 is TGTGCCAGCAGCCAAGTAGGGACGGCCTACGAGCAGTACTTC.

This sequence joins TRBV27 and TRBJ1-6, with 7 bases matching TRBD1. V shed 7 bases and J 7 bases; nucleotides not matched to a gene: 7. Germline values: CDR1 MNHEY, CDR2 SMNVEV (reference sequence). The CDR3 length is 14 residues. The CDR3 nucleotides read TGTGCCAGCAAAATGACAGGGTACAATTCACCCCTCCACTTT. It specifies CASKMTGYNSPLHF.